This TCR beta chain was sequenced during a study of T cell responses to AZD1222 COVID-19 vaccine. Findings of the study overall: CD4 TCRs associated with vaccination spanned spike, dominating at 160-218 and 743-854.

Turning to this clone: Its antigen is not identified.

Sequencing used immunoSEQ multiplex PCR; TCRdb keeps in-frame clones, though not all of them. The sample has 86,000 or so clones, around nine tenths seen once; the top ten hold around a tenth. CDR1 SNHLY and CDR2 FYNNEI come from the germline V gene. V shed 7 bases, J shed 6 bases, and the junction held 9 bases outside the gene matches. The CDR3 totals 15 residues. The specimen comprised peripheral blood, sampled 28 days after the second AZD1222 dose. The rearrangement uses TRBV2 and TRBJ2-2; 9 nucleotides line up with TRBD1. The receptor was derived from an adult who received the AZD1222 COVID-19 vaccine. The DNA for the CDR3 is TGTGCCAGCAACCTCGTGGGACAGGGAGCCGGGGAGCTGTTTTTT. Translating it yields CASNLVGQGAGELFF.